One sample yielded the 23 T cell receptor beta chains listed below, sequenced in a study of tumor-infiltrating lymphocytes in localized non-small cell lung cancer. Assay: immunoSEQ multiplex PCR; the TCRdb copy retains only in-frame clones and omits some. The table has about 16,000 clones, more than 60% seen once; the top ten hold approximately 5.4%. Sequencing was done on a sample of lung tumor tissue. These receptor sequences come from a human donor with non-small cell lung cancer.

The chain is built from TRBV4-3 and TRBJ2-7, with 14 bases that match TRBD2. This CDR3 has 17 amino acids. Trimming removed 3 bases from V and 2 bases from J; junction bases left unmatched: 6. In germline, CDR1 is LGHNA, CDR2 YSLEER. This CDR3 reads CASSHLGTSGSPYEQYF. CDR3 nucleotides: TGCGCCAGCAGCCATTTAGGGACTAGCGGGAGTCCCTACGAGCAGTACTTC.

The chain combines TRBV5-1 with TRBJ1-1; 7 nucleotides line up with TRBD1. The germline CDR1 and CDR2 sequences are SGHRS and YFSETQ. This CDR3 comprises 14 residues. The J segment lost 1 base and the V segment lost 4 bases, leaving 4 bases of the junction unmatched. The DNA for the CDR3 is TGCGCCAGCAGCGAGGGGACAGCGAACACTGAAGCTTTCTTT. Translation gives CASSEGTANTEAFF.

This chain uses TRBV4-1 with TRBJ2-4; 8 nucleotides agree with TRBD2. The V gene's germline CDR1 is MGHRA and CDR2 YSYEKL. The J segment lost 8 bases and the V segment lost 5 bases, leaving 8 bases of the junction unmatched. The CDR3 sequence is 14 residues long. CDR3 protein: CASSFGGARDIQYF. CDR3 in DNA: TGCGCCAGCAGCTTCGGGGGGGCGCGGGACATTCAGTACTTC.

The gene calls are TRBV28 and TRBJ2-3; 7 bases match TRBD1. J lost 4 bases, V lost 4 bases, and 11 bases had no gene match. CDR1 is MDHEN and CDR2 is SYDVKM in the germline V gene. This CDR3 spans 16 amino acids. CDR3 coding DNA: TGTGCCAGCAGTTCTACGACAGGGTTGTACGCAGATACGCAGTATTTT. Residues: CASSSTTGLYADTQYF.

The chain employs TRBV5-8 and TRBJ2-3; D perhaps matches TRBD2 (6 bases). With 0 bases removed from V and 1 base from J, the gap between germline ends came to 9 bases. Germline CDR1 SGHTS, CDR2 YDEGEE. The CDR3 is made up of 15 amino acids. The CDR3 is CASSLGLAGTDTQYF. The CDR3 DNA is TGTGCCAGCAGCTTGGGGTTAGCGGGCACAGATACGCAGTATTTT.

This clone was detected only once. The junction differs from germline at one of its ends, possibly a read error. V and J are TRBV29-1 and TRBJ2-3; the D is unclear. The CDR3 contains 12 residues. Germline CDR1 and CDR2: SQVTM and ANQGSEA. This CDR3 reads CSVEEGTDTQYF. CDR3 coding DNA: TGCAGCGTTGAAGAGGGTACAGACACGCAGTATTTT.

This sequence joins TRBV5-6 and TRBJ2-1; perhaps D is TRBD1 or TRBD2 (7 bases each). Germline V lookup: CDR1 SGHDT, CDR2 YYEEEE. Trimming took 0 bases from V and 15 from J, leaving 13 bases between them. CDR3 length equals 12 residues. CDR3 sequence: CASSLAGGGPFF. The CDR3 DNA sequence: TGTGCCAGCAGCTTGGCAGGGGGGGGACCGTTCTTC. Supplemented by reference TRBV5-6 and TRBJ2-1, the full variable domain reads DAGVTQSPTHLIKTRGQQVTLRCSPKSGHDTVSWYQQALGQGPQFIFQYYEEEERQRGNFPDRFSGHQFPNYSSELNVNALLLGDSALYLCASSLAGGGPFFGPGTRLTVL.

The chain employs TRBV7-9 and TRBJ2-5, with 11 nucleotides matching TRBD2. Germline assignment: CDR1 SEHNR and CDR2 FQNEAQ (reference sequence). The V and J ends lost 4 bases and 2 bases, in that order; junction bases with no gene match: 9. CDR3 size: 17 residues. This CDR3 is CASSSGLAERRQETQYF. In DNA form, the CDR3 reads TGTGCCAGCAGCTCGGGACTAGCGGAGAGACGGCAAGAGACCCAGTACTTC.

The genes are TRBV10-2 and TRBJ1-5; 7 nucleotides align to TRBD1. CDR3 size: 15 residues. V lost 7 bases, J lost 6 bases, and 12 bases stayed unmatched. In germline, CDR1 is WSHSY, CDR2 SAAADI. The CDR3 loop reads CASTAEGAGGQPQHF. The CDR3 DNA reads as TGCGCCAGCACGGCCGAGGGGGCTGGAGGTCAGCCCCAGCATTTT.

In regard to this clone: Sequence at one end of the junction differs from germline and may be a read error. The chain recombines TRBV2 with TRBJ2-3; TRBD2 agrees at 12 bases. The CDR3 is made up of 12 amino acids. CDR1 is SNHLY, CDR2 FYNNEI, per germline. CDR3 region: CASSEGTSGVNF. CDR3 in DNA: TGTGCCAGCAGTGAAGGGACTAGCGGGGTGAATTTT. The full variable domain, completed using reference TRBV2 and TRBJ2-3, is EPEVTQTPSHQVTQMGQEVILRCVPISNHLYFYWYRQILGQKVEFLVSFYNNEISEKSEIFDDQFSVERPDGSNFTLKIRSTKLEDSAMYFCASSEGTSGVNFGPGTRLTVL.

The chain recombines TRBV6-6 with TRBJ1-1, with D perhaps TRBD1 (6 bases). The CDR3 is 15 residues long. Trimming took off 4 bases at V and 4 bases at J, with 16 bases between the two ends. Per germline, CDR1 MNHNY and CDR2 SVGAGI (reference sequence). The CDR3 is CASSSTRGGTTEAFF. CDR3 nucleotides: TGTGCCAGCAGTTCCACCAGGGGCGGAACCACTGAAGCTTTCTTT.

The V gene is TRBV5-1, the J gene TRBJ1-6, with D hard to call. Germline assignment: CDR1 SGHRS and CDR2 YFSETQ. Trimming took off 5 bases at V and 10 bases at J, with 13 bases between the two ends. CDR3 size: 13 residues. The CDR3 loop reads CASRPPDGSPLHF. The CDR3 region has the DNA TGCGCCAGCAGGCCCCCTGATGGATCACCCCTCCACTTT.

The V call is TRBV4-3, the J call TRBJ2-7, with 9 positions matching TRBD1. This CDR3 region has 14 residues. Trimming at V came to 5 bases and at J to 2 bases, leaving 4 bases not matched to a gene. The germline CDR1 and CDR2 sequences are LGHNA and YSLEER. The CDR3 loop reads CASSGGTGTYEQYF. In DNA, the CDR3 is TGCGCCAGCAGCGGGGGGACAGGGACCTACGAGCAGTACTTC.

This chain joins TRBV7-9 and TRBJ1-5; D call uncertain. CDR3 size: 13 residues. Germline V gives CDR1 SEHNR, CDR2 FQNEAQ (reference sequence). Trimming removed 3 bases from V and 7 bases from J, with 10 bases in between. The CDR3 DNA is TGTGCCAGCAGCTTCCTCGGGAGCCAGCCCCAGCATTTT. Protein sequence: CASSFLGSQPQHF.

The CDR3 DNA sequence: TGTGCCAGCAGTTACTTAGGGGAGGATTACGAGCAGTACTTC. As protein: CASSYLGEDYEQYF. The rearrangement uses TRBV6-5 and TRBJ2-7, with D possibly TRBD2 on 6 matching bases. Germline CDR1 and CDR2: MNHEY and SVGAGI. This CDR3 region has 14 residues. The V end lost 1 base, the J end lost 4 bases, and 11 bases lay between the germline ends.

The genes are TRBV9 and TRBJ2-7, with D uncertain. V was trimmed by 4 bases and J by 5 bases, leaving 16 bases between them. CDR3 size: 14 residues. Germline CDR1 and CDR2: SGDLS and YYNGEE. Here the CDR3 reads CASSPTLGSHEQYF. DNA for the CDR3: TGTGCCAGCAGCCCGACCCTAGGTTCCCACGAGCAGTACTTC. Supplemented by reference TRBV9 and TRBJ2-7, the full variable domain reads DSGVTQTPKHLITATGQRVTLRCSPRSGDLSVYWYQQSLDQGLQFLIQYYNGEERAKGNILERFSAQQFPDLHSELNLSSLELGDSALYFCASSPTLGSHEQYFGPGTRLTVT.

The chain joins TRBV18 to TRBJ1-3, with a possible D match to TRBD1 (5 bases). V was shortened by 5 bases and J by 0 bases, with 8 bases between the two germline ends. The CDR3 totals 14 residues. Germline CDR1 reads KGHSH; CDR2 reads LQKENI. The CDR3 region is CASSATDSGNTIYF. CDR3 DNA: TGTGCCAGCTCAGCGACAGACTCTGGAAACACCATATATTTT.

This rearrangement joins TRBV27 to TRBJ2-1; D remains unclear. The CDR3 covers 15 residues. V lost 3 bases, J lost 3 bases, and 12 bases lay in between. Germline CDR1 MNHEY, CDR2 SMNVEV (reference sequence). This CDR3 is CASSFVRLGYNEQFF. CDR3 in DNA: TGTGCCAGCAGTTTCGTACGTCTCGGCTACAATGAGCAGTTCTTC.

V gene TRBV7-3 combines with J gene TRBJ1-1; D remains unclear. CDR1 SGHTA and CDR2 FQGTGA come from the germline V gene. This CDR3 spans 13 amino acids. V was shortened by 7 bases and J by 1 base, with 10 bases between the two germline ends. CDR3 bases: TGTGCCAGCACCTCCGGACCGAACACTGAAGCTTTCTTT. This gives the protein CASTSGPNTEAFF.

This clone is a singleton in its sample. CDR3 coding DNA: TGTGCCAGCAGCTCCGGGGGTACTGGTGATACGCAGTATTTT. Translation gives CASSSGGTGDTQYF. V gene TRBV9 combines with J gene TRBJ2-3; TRBD2 might be the D (6 bases). V lost 4 bases and J 6 bases, leaving 15 bases between the germline ends. The CDR3 loop spans 14 amino acids. The germline V gene encodes CDR1 SGDLS and CDR2 YYNGEE.

The sample holds one count of this clone. This sequence joins TRBV4-3 and TRBJ1-4; 7 positions match TRBD1. CDR3 length: 18 residues. Germline V CDR1 and CDR2: LGHNA, YSLEER. With V trimmed by 1 base and J by 3 bases, 11 bases remained unmatched. The CDR3 loop reads CASSQGVKGQRANEKLFF. The CDR3 DNA reads TGCGCCAGCAGCCAAGGTGTGAAGGGACAGAGGGCTAATGAAAAACTGTTTTTT.

This chain links TRBV9 with TRBJ2-2, with TRBD1 as a possible D gene (6 bases). This CDR3 has 17 residues. The germline CDR1 and CDR2 sequences are SGDLS and YYNGEE. Trimming took off 3 bases at V and 4 bases at J, with 19 bases between the two ends. CDR3 sequence reads: CASSANPGETATGELFF. CDR3 in DNA: TGTGCCAGCAGCGCAAATCCAGGGGAGACAGCCACCGGGGAGCTGTTTTTT.

This sequence joins TRBV9 and TRBJ1-2; tentative D call: TRBD1 (5 bases). This CDR3 comprises 15 residues. Germline V gives CDR1 SGDLS, CDR2 YYNGEE. V lost 0 bases and J 4 bases, leaving 13 bases between the germline ends. The CDR3 DNA reads as TGTGCCAGCAGCGTAGGGGCAGGGCTAGGCTATGGCTACACCTTC. Encoded protein: CASSVGAGLGYGYTF. The full variable domain, rest sourced from reference TRBV9 and TRBJ1-2, is DSGVTQTPKHLITATGQRVTLRCSPRSGDLSVYWYQQSLDQGLQFLIQYYNGEERAKGNILERFSAQQFPDLHSELNLSSLELGDSALYFCASSVGAGLGYGYTFGSGTRLTVV.